Following are 13 T cell receptor beta chains from one sample sequenced in a study of T-cell memory formation after mild COVID-19. A single record per CDR3 protein comes from TCRdb applying MiXCR to the 5' RACE reads. Among roughly 500,000 distinct CDR3 sequences listed, around 21% were seen once. The sequenced material came from PBMCs or a T cell subset sorted from them (not recorded which). These receptors came from an adult woman who had mild COVID-19 (a few samples of this study predate the infection). Cell type and time point are not known.

This clonotype was picked up a small number of times. The CDR3 reads CSATELYEQYF. As DNA, the CDR3 is TGCAGTGCGACAGAATTATACGAGCAGTACTTC. The rearrangement links TRBV20-1 to TRBJ2-7; D might be TRBD1 (5 bases). The germline V gene encodes CDR1 DFQATT and CDR2 SNEGSKA (reference sequence). The CDR3 runs 11 residues. Trimming removed 6 bases from V and 4 bases from J, with 10 bases in between.

The chain carries TRBV6-2 or TRBV6-3 and TRBJ2-1; 8 bases map to TRBD2. Per germline, CDR1 MNHEY and CDR2 SVGEGT. This CDR3 has 15 residues. V trimming: 7 bases; J trimming: 4 bases; junction bases outside the gene matches: 9. The CDR3: CASTLWLAGYNEQFF. The CDR3 DNA reads TGTGCCAGCACCCTCTGGTTAGCGGGGTACAATGAGCAGTTCTTC.

This clonotype was detected a few times. The chain has TRBV14 and TRBJ2-3; 8 positions match TRBD2. The CDR3 contains 14 residues. The germline V gene encodes CDR1 SGHDN and CDR2 FVKESK. V trimming: 6 bases; J trimming: 5 bases; junction bases outside the gene matches: 7. CDR3 residues: CASSRRGDRDTQYF. The CDR3 DNA is TGTGCCAGCAGTCGGCGGGGGGATCGAGATACGCAGTATTTT.

This clonotype was counted a few times. The V and J genes are TRBV28 and TRBJ2-7; perhaps D is TRBD1 or TRBD2 (6 bases each). The CDR3 extends over 14 amino acids. V lost 7 bases, J lost 4 bases, and 17 bases lay in between. The germline V gene encodes CDR1 MDHEN and CDR2 SYDVKM. The CDR3 spells CASTPDRRGYEQYF. The CDR3 DNA reads TGTGCCAGCACCCCCGACAGGAGGGGTTACGAGCAGTACTTC.

This clonotype came up a few times. The rearrangement joins TRBV24-1 to TRBJ2-3; possible D gene TRBD1, 5 bases. V lost 7 bases and J 3 bases, leaving 7 bases between the germline ends. Germline V lookup: CDR1 KGHDR, CDR2 SFDVKD. CDR3 size: 12 residues. CDR3 loop: CATRGPTDTQYF. Written as DNA, the CDR3 is TGTGCCACCAGGGGGCCAACAGATACGCAGTATTTT.

The chain is built from TRBV5-1 and TRBJ1-3, with 8 positions matching TRBD1. CDR1 and CDR2 from the germline V gene are SGHRS and YFSETQ. V lost 4 bases and J lost 3; bases outside the gene matches: 6. The CDR3 consists of 15 residues. The CDR3 here is CASSPQGTGGNTIYF. CDR3 coding DNA: TGCGCCAGCAGCCCCCAAGGGACAGGTGGAAACACCATATATTTT.

The chain uses TRBV7-9 and TRBJ2-3; 13 bases map to TRBD2. Germline trimming cut 4 bases from V and 3 bases from J; bases unmatched to any gene: 4. The CDR3 loop spans 16 amino acids. Germline CDR1 and CDR2: SEHNR and FQNEAQ (reference sequence). This CDR3 is CASSSGLAGVTDTQYF. The CDR3 nucleotides are TGTGCCAGCAGCTCTGGACTAGCGGGAGTGACAGATACGCAGTATTTT.

The CDR3 DNA follows: TGTGCCAGCAGCTTCGAACAGGGGGGCCGTCAAAAACTGTTTTTT. Translating it yields CASSFEQGGRQKLFF. V is TRBV12-3 or TRBV12-4 and J is TRBJ1-4; 8 bases line up with TRBD1. CDR3 length: 15 amino acids. J lost 9 bases, V lost 6 bases, and 12 bases had no gene match.

There are a few counts of this clonotype. This chain connects TRBV15 to TRBJ1-1, with 7 bases that match TRBD1. V dropped 1 base and J dropped 4; count of bases not matched to a gene: 3. Germline V gives CDR1 LNHNV, CDR2 YYDKDF (reference sequence). The length of the CDR3 is 14 residues. Here the CDR3 DNA reads TGTGCCACCAGCAGAGCCTCAGGGGGCACTGAAGCTTTCTTT. This translates into CATSRASGGTEAFF.

This clonotype was found a few times. The gene calls are TRBV5-1 and TRBJ2-2; TRBD1 might be the D (5 bases). Trimming removed 2 bases from V and 5 bases from J, with 10 bases in between. This CDR3 has 14 residues. Germline V gene lookup returns CDR1 SGHRS and CDR2 YFSETQ. CDR3: CASSFQGLTGELFF. CDR3 coding DNA: TGCGCCAGCAGCTTCCAGGGATTGACCGGGGAGCTGTTTTTT.

The J gene is TRBJ2-1, the V gene TRBV18, with 7 bases identical to TRBD2. The CDR3 contains 13 residues. With V trimmed by 4 bases and J by 8 bases, 5 bases remained unmatched. The germline gives CDR1 KGHSH, CDR2 LQKENI. DNA for the CDR3: TGTGCCAGCTCACTTAGACTAGCCCATGAGCAGTTCTTC. It codes for CASSLRLAHEQFF.

In DNA form, the CDR3 reads TGCAGTCTCCGGACCGCTTCTGGGACCCAGTACTTC. Translating it yields CSLRTASGTQYF. This chain connects TRBV20-1 to TRBJ2-5, with D uncertain. This CDR3 is built from 12 residues. V was pared by 8 bases and J by 7 bases, with 17 bases between. The germline gives CDR1 DFQATT, CDR2 SNEGSKA (reference sequence).

The table lists this clonotype with a few counts. This sequence joins TRBV9 and TRBJ1-2; no definite D call. The length of the CDR3 is 14 residues. Per germline, CDR1 SGDLS and CDR2 YYNGEE. V was pared by 3 bases and J by 5 bases, with 14 bases between. CDR3 loop: CASSAFLGSYGYTF. The CDR3 DNA is TGTGCCAGCAGCGCCTTTCTGGGGTCTTATGGCTACACCTTC.